This paragraph covers one T cell receptor beta chain sequence. Noted time point: persistent/refractory GD, antithyroid drugs over 5 years with positive TRAb. The TCR library was made from RNA extracted from PBMCs. The length of the CDR3 is 16 residues. In building TCR beta libraries, iRepertoire HTBI primers were used together with Arm-PCR of CDR3 regions. TCRdb re-called the multiplex PCR reads with MiXCR, one entry per CDR3 protein. The table shows a few hundred thousand distinct CDR3 sequences, with more than 20% occurring only once. These data belong to a study of regulatory T cells in long-lasting Graves disease.

This specimen consisted of peripheral blood mononuclear cells (PBMCs), obtained when the disease was refractory, from a patient treated with antithyroid drugs. The clonotype originates from a female donor with Graves disease. The chain combines TRBV3-2 with TRBJ1-4. TRBV3-2 represents a pseudogene. CDR3 amino acids: CASSPKEEALREKLFF. CDR3 DNA: TGTGCCAGCAGCCCAAAAGAAGAAGCGCTGCGCGAAAAACTGTTTTTT.